This paragraph covers one TCR beta chain sequence. Its antigen remains unidentified. This table comes from immunoSEQ multiplex PCR, and its TCRdb copy is limited to in-frame clones, with some not included. The sample lists approximately 80,000 clones, 75% to 90% occurring once. The V gene's germline CDR1 is WSHSY and CDR2 SAAADI. This CDR3 region has 16 residues. Trimming left V 8 bases short and J 0 bases short, with 19 bases between. These data belong to a study of T cell responses to AZD1222 COVID-19 vaccine. The wider study: Researchers grouped second doses given at about 4 or about 12 weeks into one pool.

The study, taken as a whole, reports: Sampling that yielded the repertoires occurred only after the peak T cell response. Mostly white British, mostly female donors; authors suggested clonal diversity may be underestimated.

This sequence joins TRBV10-2 and TRBJ1-2, with D maybe TRBD1 (5 bases). The TCR originated in an adult in good health. The material was peripheral blood, obtained on day 0 of AZD1222 vaccination. DNA for the CDR3: TGCGCCAGCCCCAATTCGACGGACACACCTAACTATGGCTACACCTTC. Residues: CASPNSTDTPNYGYTF.